The 2 T cell receptor beta chains presented below share a single source sample, sequenced in a study of CD8 T cells in Susac syndrome. The authors reverse transcribed about 0.5 to 1 ug RNA with random hexamers. TCRdb reprocessed the immunoSEQ multiplex PCR reads with MiXCR, giving one entry per CDR3 protein. The table includes roughly 180,000 distinct CDR3 sequences, about 95% detected once. The sample taken for sequencing was CD4+ T cells from PBMCs. The receptors stem from a human donor in good health.

The chain recombines TRBV12-3 or TRBV12-4 with TRBJ1-1; D gene ambiguous. This CDR3 has 12 residues. Trimming pared 6 bases from V and 5 bases from J, leaving 10 bases between. CDR3: CASSSYRTEAFF. The CDR3 DNA follows: TGTGCCAGCAGCTCCTATAGGACTGAAGCTTTCTTT.

The chain employs TRBV20-1 and TRBJ2-7; TRBD2 matches 11 bases. This CDR3 contains 13 residues. Germline-derived CDR1 and CDR2 are DFQATT and SNEGSKA (reference sequence). Losses at the gene ends were 6 bases for V and 2 bases for J; bases not matched to a gene: 3. The CDR3 is CSAQTSGTYEQYF. The CDR3 DNA reads TGCAGTGCGCAGACTAGCGGGACCTACGAGCAGTACTTC.